The 27 T cell receptor beta chains in this list originate from one sample, sequenced in a study of shared clonotypes between healthy human individuals. Clones were read by immunoSEQ multiplex PCR, and TCRdb kept only the in-frame ones, dropping some. The sample lists just over 2,000,000 clones, around 95% seen once, with 0.13% in the top ten. Specimen: naive CD4+ T cells sorted from blood. As for subset: CD45RA+ positively selected. Receptors were obtained from a young man in good health.

Regarding this clone: Other DNA sequences within the sample encode an identical CDR3. CDR3 loop: CASSLAGTANTGELFF. The CDR3 bases are TGTGCCAGCAGCTTGGCGGGGACAGCGAACACCGGGGAGCTGTTTTTT. The V gene is TRBV5-4, the J gene TRBJ2-2; 7 bases fit TRBD1. Germline V gene data show CDR1 as SGHNT and CDR2 as YYREEE (reference sequence). The length of the CDR3 is 16 residues. V was pared by 0 bases and J by 0 bases, with 2 bases of the junction left unmatched.

This clone was seen a single time. The chain uses TRBV19 and TRBJ2-4; D is unresolved. V gave up 4 bases and J gave up 4 bases, with 2 bases separating them. CDR3 length equals 11 residues. The V gene's germline CDR1 is LNHDA and CDR2 SQIVND (reference sequence). The DNA of the CDR3 is TGTGCCAGTAGTAGTAAAAACATTCAGTACTTC. Translating it yields CASSSKNIQYF.

This chain uses TRBV7-9 with TRBJ1-1, with D possibly TRBD1 on 6 matching bases. The CDR3 covers 16 residues. V lost 5 bases, J lost 0 bases, and 16 bases lay in between. Germline V gene sequence: CDR1 SEHNR, CDR2 FQNEAQ (reference sequence). CDR3 protein: CASSPRTADMNTEAFF. The DNA of the CDR3 is TGTGCCAGCAGCCCCCGGACAGCAGATATGAACACTGAAGCTTTCTTT.

The gene calls are TRBV6-6 and TRBJ2-5; D gene unclear. The CDR3 sequence is 14 residues long. CDR1 and CDR2 from the germline V gene are MNHNY and SVGAGI (reference sequence). Trimming took off 0 bases at V and 2 bases at J, with 7 bases between the two ends. The CDR3 is CASSYSAQQETQYF. In DNA form, the CDR3 reads TGTGCCAGCAGTTACTCGGCCCAGCAAGAGACCCAGTACTTC.

The genes are TRBV6-1 and TRBJ1-5; unclear D gene. V lost 2 bases to trimming and J lost 9 bases, with 8 bases between them. This CDR3 has 12 residues. Germline lookup yields CDR1 MNHNS and CDR2 SASEGT. This CDR3 reads CASSELGAPQHF. The CDR3 nucleotides are TGTGCCAGCAGTGAACTGGGCGCGCCCCAGCATTTT.

This clone showed up just once. This rearrangement joins TRBV6-5 to TRBJ1-5, with D unclear. The ends were cut back, 0 bases at V and 7 bases at J, with 7 bases in the middle. In germline, CDR1 is MNHEY, CDR2 SVGAGI. The CDR3 has 13 residues. CDR3 loop: CASSYSRVQPQHF. CDR3 coding DNA: TGTGCCAGCAGTTACTCGCGGGTACAGCCCCAGCATTTT.

The chain recombines TRBV18 with TRBJ2-5; D perhaps matches TRBD2 (5 bases). The CDR3 has 18 residues. The ends were cut back, 2 bases at V and 1 base at J, with 20 bases in the middle. CDR1 and CDR2 from the germline V gene are KGHSH and LQKENI. The CDR3 protein is CASSPGRLALLLQETQYF. The CDR3 nucleotides are TGTGCCAGCTCACCAGGTCGGCTAGCCCTCCTCCTCCAAGAGACCCAGTACTTC.

V is TRBV6-5 and J is TRBJ2-7; 7 bases are shared with TRBD1. This CDR3 has 14 amino acids. Looked up from germline, CDR1 is MNHEY and CDR2 is SVGAGI. V lost 5 bases to trimming and J lost 3 bases; unmatched junction nucleotides: 7. The CDR3 is CASSARQGIYEQYF. CDR3 bases: TGTGCCAGCAGTGCCCGACAGGGTATCTACGAGCAGTACTTC.

V and J are TRBV10-3 and TRBJ1-3; no definite D call. Between the trimmed V and J ends, which lost 4 bases and 0 bases, there was a span of 7 bases. Germline V gene lookup returns CDR1 ENHRY and CDR2 SYGVKD. The CDR3 sequence is 14 residues long. In DNA, the CDR3 is TGTGCCATCAGTGTAGAAAGCTCTGGAAACACCATATATTTT. As protein: CAISVESSGNTIYF.

The chain employs TRBV5-4 and TRBJ1-2; D is uncertain. The CDR3 consists of 14 residues. Germline assignment: CDR1 SGHNT and CDR2 YYREEE (reference sequence). Trimming took 2 bases from V and 2 from J, leaving 10 bases between them. This CDR3 reads CASSFIGVNYGYTF. The CDR3 region has the DNA TGTGCCAGCAGCTTTATCGGGGTGAACTATGGCTACACCTTC.

In regard to this clone: Other nucleotide sequences in the sample specify the same CDR3. The chain links TRBV30 to TRBJ1-1; possible D gene TRBD1, 5 bases. From germline, CDR1 is GTSNPN and CDR2 SVGIG (reference sequence). V was cut by 0 bases and J by 3 bases, with 8 bases left in between. The CDR3 extends over 13 amino acids. The CDR3 loop reads CAWSVRGDTEAFF. CDR3 coding DNA: TGTGCCTGGAGTGTAAGGGGTGACACTGAAGCTTTCTTT.

V gene TRBV5-4 combines with J gene TRBJ1-2; perhaps TRBD1 as D (6 bases). Trimming removed 2 bases at V and 0 bases at J, with 11 bases between. Germline CDR1 is SGHNT and CDR2 is YYREEE (reference sequence). The CDR3 has 15 residues. CDR3 in amino acids: CASSFTGQANYGYTF. In DNA form, the CDR3 reads TGTGCCAGCAGCTTTACGGGACAAGCTAACTATGGCTACACCTTC.

The chain recombines TRBV9 with TRBJ2-2; TRBD1 or TRBD2 may be the D gene (5 bases each). The CDR3 loop spans 15 amino acids. Germline V gene sequence: CDR1 SGDLS, CDR2 YYNGEE. V was clipped by 2 bases and J by 7 bases, with 15 bases between them. The CDR3 reads CASSVRQMGDGELFF. DNA of the CDR3: TGTGCCAGCAGCGTGCGACAGATGGGGGACGGGGAGCTGTTTTTT.

This clone has only one observation. The CDR3 DNA is TGTGCCAGTCGACAGGGGGTTGATGAAAAACTGTTTTTT. Translating it yields CASRQGVDEKLFF. This rearrangement joins TRBV6-5 to TRBJ1-4; 9 bases fit TRBD1. Germline trimming cut 9 bases from V and 6 bases from J; bases unmatched to any gene: 5. This CDR3 has 13 residues. CDR1 and CDR2 from the germline V gene are MNHEY and SVGAGI.

This chain links TRBV9 with TRBJ1-6; D is unclear. The germline V gene encodes CDR1 SGDLS and CDR2 YYNGEE. CDR3 length: 13 residues. V gave up 1 base and J gave up 10 bases, with 9 bases separating them. The CDR3 reads CASSVRGESPLHF. The CDR3 region has the DNA TGTGCCAGCAGCGTACGTGGAGAGTCACCCCTCCACTTT.

V and J are TRBV6-5 and TRBJ1-5; D is unclear. The CDR3 totals 15 residues. CDR1 is MNHEY, CDR2 SVGAGI, per germline. V lost 6 bases to trimming and J lost 3 bases, with 15 bases between them. The CDR3 spells CASSTFRQLNQPQHF. The CDR3 nucleotides read TGTGCCAGCAGCACTTTTCGACAACTCAATCAGCCCCAGCATTTT.

The J gene is TRBJ1-2, the V gene TRBV6-1; unclear D gene. V was shortened by 7 bases and J by 4 bases, with 16 bases between the two germline ends. The CDR3 covers 14 residues. CDR1 is MNHNS, CDR2 SASEGT, per germline. In nucleotides, the CDR3 is TGTGCCAGCACCCCTCGGACCCCCGTCTATGGCTACACCTTC. It codes for CASTPRTPVYGYTF.

The rearrangement joins TRBV7-9 to TRBJ2-3, with D hard to call. V shed 5 bases and J shed 5 bases, with 11 bases lying between them. The germline V gene has CDR1 SEHNR and CDR2 FQNEAQ (reference sequence). The CDR3 runs to 13 residues. CDR3 residues: CASSPRSLDTQYF. Written as DNA, the CDR3 is TGTGCCAGCAGCCCCCGATCATTAGATACGCAGTATTTT.

V is TRBV6-4 and J is TRBJ2-7; D is unresolved. There are 12 residues in the CDR3. CDR1 is MRHNA and CDR2 is SNTAGT in the germline V gene. V was trimmed by 6 bases and J by 10 bases, leaving 16 bases between them. CDR3 sequence: CASRSEEVSQYF. The CDR3 nucleotides are TGTGCCAGCAGGAGTGAAGAAGTTTCCCAGTACTTC.

As for this clone: The sample carries other DNA sequences with the same CDR3. This rearrangement joins TRBV7-2 to TRBJ2-7, with D possibly TRBD2 on 6 matching bases. From germline, CDR1 is SGHTA and CDR2 FQGNSA. The CDR3 has 15 amino acids. V lost 3 bases and J lost 2, with 14 bases in between. The CDR3 nucleotides read TGTGCCAGCAGCTTGGAGCTAGCGCCAACCTACGAGCAGTACTTC. Residues: CASSLELAPTYEQYF.

This sequence joins TRBV7-9 and TRBJ2-5; TRBD1 or TRBD2 may be the D gene (5 bases each). Per the germline V gene, CDR1 is SEHNR and CDR2 is FQNEAQ (reference sequence). The CDR3 contains 16 residues. Trimming removed 5 bases from V and 2 bases from J, with 18 bases in between. The CDR3 loop reads CASSSRSPGRQETQYF. The CDR3 bases are TGTGCCAGCAGCAGCCGTTCCCCGGGACGGCAAGAGACCCAGTACTTC.

This chain joins TRBV5-4 and TRBJ1-5; 7 bases are shared with TRBD1. V was clipped by 3 bases and J by 5 bases; unmatched bases: 8. This CDR3 has 15 residues. Germline CDR1 is SGHNT and CDR2 is YYREEE (reference sequence). CDR3 protein: CASSSGGKNDQPQHF. DNA for the CDR3: TGTGCCAGCAGCTCAGGGGGAAAAAACGATCAGCCCCAGCATTTT. The whole variable domain, filled in from reference TRBV5-4 and TRBJ1-5, reads ETGVTQSPTHLIKTRGQQVTLRCSSQSGHNTVSWYQQALGQGPQFIFQYYREEENGRGNFPPRFSGLQFPNYSSELNVNALELDDSALYLCASSSGGKNDQPQHFGDGTRLSIL.

The chain carries TRBV4-3 and TRBJ2-2, with no clear D. V lost 0 bases and J 3 bases, leaving 5 bases between the germline ends. CDR3 length: 14 amino acids. Per the germline V gene, CDR1 is LGHNA and CDR2 is YSLEER. The CDR3 region is CASSQEGYTGELFF. DNA for the CDR3: TGCGCCAGCAGCCAAGAAGGGTACACCGGGGAGCTGTTTTTT.

About this clone: Mismatch with germline at one junction end may stem from a read error. The V gene is TRBV7-2, the J gene TRBJ2-7; 7 nucleotides align to TRBD1. Per the germline V gene, CDR1 is SGHTA and CDR2 is FQGNSA. The CDR3 runs 13 residues. The CDR3 here is CASSKAGTVGWNF. The CDR3 coding sequence is TGTGCCAGCAGCAAAGCCGGGACAGTCGGATGGAACTTC.

This sequence joins TRBV5-4 and TRBJ2-5; D is possibly TRBD2 (6 bases). Germline V lookup: CDR1 SGHNT, CDR2 YYREEE (reference sequence). With 0 bases removed from V and 5 bases from J, the gap between germline ends came to 17 bases. This CDR3 has 16 amino acids. This CDR3 reads CASSLAGAGSVETQYF. CDR3 DNA sequence: TGTGCCAGCAGCTTGGCCGGGGCGGGGTCCGTGGAGACCCAGTACTTC.

The chain employs TRBV7-9 and TRBJ2-3; D might be TRBD2 (6 bases). Per the germline V gene, CDR1 is SEHNR and CDR2 is FQNEAQ (reference sequence). V lost 0 bases and J 2 bases, leaving 15 bases between the germline ends. This CDR3 spans 17 amino acids. CDR3 protein: CASSLASGLRYTDTQYF. The CDR3 coding sequence is TGTGCCAGCAGCTTAGCGAGCGGGCTGAGATACACAGATACGCAGTATTTT.

The CDR3 loop is CASSLGTEFDSPLHF. In nucleotides, the CDR3 is TGCGCCAGCAGCTTGGGGACAGAGTTCGATTCACCCCTCCACTTT. This sequence joins TRBV5-1 and TRBJ1-6; possible D gene TRBD1, 6 bases. Trimming stripped 0 bases from V and 8 bases from J, with 12 bases between. This CDR3 comprises 15 residues. Germline CDR1 reads SGHRS; CDR2 reads YFSETQ. Full variable domain (rest looked up from reference TRBV5-1 and TRBJ1-6): KAGVTQTPRYLIKTRGQQVTLSCSPISGHRSVSWYQQTPGQGLQFLFEYFSETQRNKGNFPGRFSGRQFSNSRSEMNVSTLELGDSALYLCASSLGTEFDSPLHFGNGTRLTVT.